Following are 26 T cell receptor beta chains from one sample sequenced in a study of response to subunit inactivated influenza vaccine. Via MiXCR, TCRdb re-called the RT-PCR reads, giving one row per CDR3 protein. This table holds about 500,000 distinct CDR3 sequences, 16% found once. The sample was CD4+ T cells sorted from PBMCs, taken about 23 months after vaccination. Every receptor here comes from a man aged 50 to 69 who received an inactivated influenza vaccine.

This clonotype showed up just a few times. V and J are TRBV7-9 and TRBJ2-7; 11 bases line up with TRBD2. Germline V gene data show CDR1 as SEHNR and CDR2 as FQNEAQ (reference sequence). The length of the CDR3 is 12 residues. After removal of 11 bases from V and 7 bases from J, the junction contained 7 bases not matched to a gene. The CDR3 sequence is CAGTSGSREQYF. For the CDR3, the DNA is TGTGCCGGAACTAGCGGGAGTCGGGAGCAGTACTTC.

This clonotype was counted at least ten times. This chain connects TRBV7-2 to TRBJ2-3, with 10 bases lining up with TRBD2. Germline lookup yields CDR1 SGHTA and CDR2 FQGNSA. There are 17 residues in the CDR3. After removal of 2 bases from V and 4 bases from J, the junction contained 9 bases not matched to a gene. The CDR3 spells CASSLRGGTSASDTQYF. The CDR3 DNA reads TGTGCCAGCAGCTTAAGGGGAGGGACTAGCGCATCAGATACGCAGTATTTT.

In its sample, this clonotype was seen many times. The V call is TRBV20-1, the J call TRBJ1-1; D is perhaps TRBD1 (6 bases). Trimming cost V 0 bases and J 1 base, with 12 bases left between them. The CDR3 has 15 amino acids. Germline V gene sequence: CDR1 DFQATT, CDR2 SNEGSKA (reference sequence). The CDR3 DNA sequence: TGCAGTGCTAGAGATCTCTCCAGGGGGAACACTGAAGCTTTCTTT. It encodes CSARDLSRGNTEAFF.

This clonotype was detected ten times or more. The chain combines TRBV2 with TRBJ2-7; 7 bases fit TRBD2. The junction had 5 bases not matched to a gene; V was cut back by 6 bases and J by 0 bases. The V gene's germline CDR1 is SNHLY and CDR2 FYNNEI. CDR3 length: 14 amino acids. The CDR3 sequence is CASRPGLFSYEQYF. CDR3 coding DNA: TGTGCCAGCAGGCCGGGACTATTCTCCTACGAGCAGTACTTC.

The chain links TRBV20-1 to TRBJ2-1; 7 bases agree with TRBD2. V shed 0 bases and J 1 base; nucleotides not matched to a gene: 9. The CDR3 covers 17 residues. The V gene's germline CDR1 is DFQATT and CDR2 SNEGSKA (reference sequence). Written as DNA, the CDR3 is TGCAGTGCTAGAGATATGGGCGGGGGAGGGTCCTACAATGAGCAGTTCTTC. This sequence encodes CSARDMGGGGSYNEQFF.

The rearrangement uses TRBV12-3 or TRBV12-4 and TRBJ1-5; the match to TRBD1 covers 8 bases. This CDR3 region has 14 residues. Losses at the gene ends were 5 bases for V and 4 bases for J; bases not matched to a gene: 4. In nucleotides, the CDR3 is TGTGCCAGCAGTGGACAGGGAGCGAATCAGCCCCAGCATTTT. Translation: CASSGQGANQPQHF.

Only a few counts were recorded for this clonotype. CDR3 nucleotides: TGCGCCAGCAGTGAGTCTGGCGGAGCCAAAAACATTCAGTACTTC. Its protein is CASSESGGAKNIQYF. The chain combines TRBV10-2 with TRBJ2-4; D gene ambiguous. V dropped 0 bases and J dropped 0 bases, with 6 bases sitting between them. The CDR3 sequence is 15 residues long. Germline V CDR1 and CDR2: WSHSY, SAAADI.

The rearrangement links TRBV15 to TRBJ1-5; TRBD1 matches at 7 bases. V trimming: 2 bases; J trimming: 2 bases; junction bases outside the gene matches: 6. Germline lookup yields CDR1 LNHNV and CDR2 YYDKDF (reference sequence). The CDR3 covers 16 residues. Here the CDR3 reads CATSRPYRGGNQPQHF. CDR3 bases: TGTGCCACCAGCAGACCGTACAGGGGCGGCAATCAGCCCCAGCATTTT.

The rearrangement joins TRBV20-1 to TRBJ2-7, with 13 bases matching TRBD2. The germline gives CDR1 DFQATT, CDR2 SNEGSKA (reference sequence). V dropped 3 bases and J dropped 4; count of bases not matched to a gene: 3. This CDR3 comprises 14 residues. The CDR3 DNA reads TGCAGTGCTAGCCCGGGACTAGCGGGATACGAGCAGTACTTC. This sequence encodes CSASPGLAGYEQYF.

CDR3 residues: CASSQTRITGELFF. The CDR3, as DNA: TGTGCCAGCAGCCAGACCCGTATCACCGGGGAGCTGTTTTTT. This sequence joins TRBV3-1 and TRBJ2-2; D is unclear. The CDR3 has 14 amino acids. Germline values: CDR1 LGHDT, CDR2 YNNKEL (reference sequence). V gave up 3 bases and J gave up 4 bases, with 9 bases separating them.

This chain uses TRBV14 with TRBJ1-2; 8 bases are a match to TRBD1. The CDR3 runs 15 residues. The ends lost 2 bases at V and 1 base at J; junction bases unmatched: 3. Germline-derived CDR1 and CDR2 are SGHDN and FVKESK. CDR3 amino acids: CASSQRTGSNYGYTF. The CDR3 coding sequence is TGTGCCAGCAGCCAACGGACAGGGAGTAACTATGGCTACACCTTC.

At least ten counts were recorded for this clonotype. The rearrangement links TRBV20-1 to TRBJ2-5, with no clear D. The V and J ends lost 0 bases and 4 bases respectively, with 0 bases between them. The CDR3 spans 10 residues. The germline gives CDR1 DFQATT, CDR2 SNEGSKA (reference sequence). CDR3 bases: TGCAGTGCTAGAGAAGAGACCCAGTACTTC. Protein sequence: CSAREETQYF.

This clonotype was observed a few times. The V gene is TRBV29-1, the J gene TRBJ1-1, with a possible D match to TRBD1 (6 bases). The CDR3 totals 13 residues. Germline V gives CDR1 SQVTM, CDR2 ANQGSEA. Trimming cost V 3 bases and J 1 base, with 9 bases left between them. The DNA of the CDR3 is TGCAGCGTTGATGGGACACAGAACACTGAAGCTTTCTTT. Its protein is CSVDGTQNTEAFF.

The J gene is TRBJ2-1, the V gene TRBV12-3 or TRBV12-4; D is perhaps TRBD2 (6 bases). V shed 1 base and J shed 8 bases, with 12 bases lying between them. The CDR3 is 14 amino acids. The CDR3 DNA is TGTGCCAGCAGTTTAGGGGCGGGGTGGGATGAGCAGTTCTTC. Its translation: CASSLGAGWDEQFF.

This clonotype was detected many times. The chain combines TRBV12-3 or TRBV12-4 with TRBJ1-2; D is unresolved. The CDR3 extends over 15 amino acids. Trimming took off 6 bases at V and 4 bases at J, with 18 bases between the two ends. The CDR3 here is CASSLLLAGPYGYTF. CDR3 bases: TGTGCCAGCAGCCTTCTCCTGGCCGGACCCTATGGCTACACCTTC.

This clonotype was picked up a small number of times. This sequence joins TRBV6-5 and TRBJ2-1; D unclear. The CDR3 has 14 residues. CDR1 and CDR2 (germline): MNHEY, SVGAGI. Deletions cut 2 bases from V and 4 bases from J, with 9 bases between. CDR3 loop: CASSYGRAYNEQFF. In DNA form, the CDR3 reads TGTGCCAGCAGTTACGGACGGGCGTACAATGAGCAGTTCTTC.

The chain employs TRBV3-1 and TRBJ1-3, with no clear D. V was cut by 0 bases and J by 1 base, with 7 bases left in between. The germline CDR1 and CDR2 sequences are LGHDT and YNNKEL (reference sequence). The CDR3 runs to 15 residues. The CDR3 sequence is CASSQERLSGNTIYF. In DNA form, the CDR3 reads TGTGCCAGCAGCCAAGAGAGGTTATCTGGAAACACCATATATTTT.

This clonotype came up a few times. J is TRBJ2-1 and V is TRBV20-1; D is unresolved. The CDR3 loop spans 11 amino acids. V was cut by 6 bases and J by 9 bases, with 12 bases left in between. The germline CDR1 and CDR2 sequences are DFQATT and SNEGSKA (reference sequence). The CDR3 DNA sequence: TGCAGTGCCCCCAGTGGCGGTGAGCAGTTCTTC. Translation: CSAPSGGEQFF.

This clonotype was detected only a few times. The rearrangement links TRBV12-3 or TRBV12-4 to TRBJ2-2, with 7 positions matching TRBD2. The V and J ends lost 7 bases and 3 bases, in that order; junction bases with no gene match: 11. There are 16 residues in the CDR3. The CDR3 DNA is TGTGCCAGCACCCTATCTTCTGGGGGGGACACCGGGGAGCTGTTTTTT. Its translation: CASTLSSGGDTGELFF.

This chain uses TRBV7-2 with TRBJ1-1; 8 bases map to TRBD1. J lost 7 bases, V lost 1 base, and 8 bases had no gene match. This CDR3 region has 15 residues. CDR1 and CDR2 (germline): SGHTA, FQGNSA. CDR3 sequence: CASSLVRTGMFEAFF. In nucleotides, the CDR3 is TGTGCCAGCAGCTTAGTAAGGACAGGGATGTTTGAAGCTTTCTTT.

This clonotype was counted many times. The chain joins TRBV18 to TRBJ2-2; D is undetermined. The CDR3 runs 13 residues. Germline assignment: CDR1 KGHSH and CDR2 LQKENI. The V end was cut by 2 bases, the J end by 3 bases, with 4 bases between. The CDR3, as DNA: TGTGCCAGCTCACCAGAGTACACCGGGGAGCTGTTTTTT. Residues: CASSPEYTGELFF. Drawing the rest from reference TRBV18 and TRBJ2-2, the complete variable domain is NAGVMQNPRHLVRRRGQEARLRCSPMKGHSHVYWYRQLPEEGLKFMVYLQKENIIDESGMPKERFSAEFPKEGPSILRIQQVVRGDSAAYFCASSPEYTGELFFGEGSRLTVL.

This chain joins TRBV7-9 and TRBJ1-5, with 12 bases fitting TRBD1. After removal of 1 base from V and 5 bases from J, the junction contained 6 bases not matched to a gene. CDR3 size: 17 residues. Germline V lookup: CDR1 SEHNR, CDR2 FQNEAQ (reference sequence). The CDR3 region has the DNA TGTGCCAGCAGCTTAGTTGGGACAGGGGGCGTCGATCAGCCCCAGCATTTT. This sequence encodes CASSLVGTGGVDQPQHF.

The rearrangement links TRBV6-5 to TRBJ1-3, with D possibly being TRBD1 (5 bases). The CDR3 loop spans 15 amino acids. V gave up 2 bases and J gave up 2 bases, with 10 bases separating them. The germline gives CDR1 MNHEY, CDR2 SVGAGI. This chain's CDR3 is CASSYVGEAGNTIYF. CDR3 coding DNA: TGTGCCAGCAGTTACGTAGGGGAGGCTGGAAACACCATATATTTT.

This clonotype has at least ten counts. This chain uses TRBV6-5 with TRBJ2-1; 9 nucleotides match TRBD1. Germline V lookup: CDR1 MNHEY, CDR2 SVGAGI. The ends lost 4 bases at V and 4 bases at J; junction bases unmatched: 5. The CDR3 length is 15 residues. CDR3 sequence reads: CASSSGTGPYNEQFF. In nucleotides, the CDR3 is TGTGCCAGCAGTTCCGGGACAGGGCCTTACAATGAGCAGTTCTTC.

This clonotype was seen a handful of times. This rearrangement joins TRBV12-3 or TRBV12-4 to TRBJ2-7, with 7 nucleotides matching TRBD1. V dropped 6 bases and J dropped 3; count of bases not matched to a gene: 2. CDR3 length: 12 residues. For the CDR3, the DNA is TGTGCCAGCAGCGACAGGGACTACGAGCAGTACTTC. Translation gives CASSDRDYEQYF.

This clonotype was found many times. The chain couples TRBV12-3 or TRBV12-4 to TRBJ2-2; 9 bases agree with TRBD1. CDR3 length: 16 residues. V dropped 5 bases and J dropped 0; count of bases not matched to a gene: 4. The chain's CDR3 is CASSEGDRANTGELFF. CDR3 coding DNA: TGTGCCAGCAGTGAGGGGGACAGGGCGAACACCGGGGAGCTGTTTTTT.